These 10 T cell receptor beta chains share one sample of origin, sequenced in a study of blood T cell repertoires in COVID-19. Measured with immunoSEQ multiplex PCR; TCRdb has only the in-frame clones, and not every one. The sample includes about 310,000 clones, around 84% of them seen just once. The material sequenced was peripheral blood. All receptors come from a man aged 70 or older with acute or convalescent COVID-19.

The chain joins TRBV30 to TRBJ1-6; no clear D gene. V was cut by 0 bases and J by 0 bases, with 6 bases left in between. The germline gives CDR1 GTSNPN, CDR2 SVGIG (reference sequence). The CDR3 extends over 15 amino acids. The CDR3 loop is CAWSVINSYNSPLHF. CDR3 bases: TGTGCCTGGAGTGTAATCAACTCCTATAATTCACCCCTCCACTTT.

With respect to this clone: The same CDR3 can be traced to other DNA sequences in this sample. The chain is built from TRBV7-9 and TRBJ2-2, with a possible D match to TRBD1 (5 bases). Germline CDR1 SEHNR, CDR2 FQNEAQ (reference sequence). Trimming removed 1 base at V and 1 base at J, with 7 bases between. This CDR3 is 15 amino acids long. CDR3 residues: CASSLGQGNTGELFF. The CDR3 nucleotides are TGTGCCAGCAGCTTAGGTCAGGGGAACACCGGGGAGCTGTTTTTT.

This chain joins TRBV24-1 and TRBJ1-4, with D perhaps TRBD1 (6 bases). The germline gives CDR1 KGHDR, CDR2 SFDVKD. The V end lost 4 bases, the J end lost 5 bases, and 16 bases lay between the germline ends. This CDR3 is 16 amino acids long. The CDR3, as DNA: TGTGCCACCAGTGACCCCGTAGCCGGGACAAATGAAAAACTGTTTTTT. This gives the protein CATSDPVAGTNEKLFF.

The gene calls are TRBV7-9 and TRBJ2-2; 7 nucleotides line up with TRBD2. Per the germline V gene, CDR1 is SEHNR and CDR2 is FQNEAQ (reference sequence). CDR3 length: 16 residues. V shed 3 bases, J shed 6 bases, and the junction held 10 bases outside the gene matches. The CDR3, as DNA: TGTGCCAGCAGCTTGGGACTATCAGCGTCGGCCGGGGAGCTGTTTTTT. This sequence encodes CASSLGLSASAGELFF.

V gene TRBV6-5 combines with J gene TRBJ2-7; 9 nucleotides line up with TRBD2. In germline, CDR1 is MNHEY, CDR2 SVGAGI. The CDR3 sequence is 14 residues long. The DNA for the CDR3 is TGTGCTTCGAAAGCTGCTAGCGGGAAACCCGAGCAGTACTTC. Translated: CASKAASGKPEQYF.

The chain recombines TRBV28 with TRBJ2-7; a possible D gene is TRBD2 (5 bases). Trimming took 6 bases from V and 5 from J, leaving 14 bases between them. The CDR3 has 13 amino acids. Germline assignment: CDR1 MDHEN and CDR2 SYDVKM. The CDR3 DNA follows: TGTGCCAGCAGGCTCTGGGCAGCGGACGAGCAGTACTTC. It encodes CASRLWAADEQYF. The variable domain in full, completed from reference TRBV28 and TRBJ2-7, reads DVKVTQSSRYLVKRTGEKVFLECVQDMDHENMFWYRQDPGLGLRLIYFSYDVKMKEKGDIPEGYSVSREKKERFSLILESASTNQTSMYLCASRLWAADEQYFGPGTRLTVT.

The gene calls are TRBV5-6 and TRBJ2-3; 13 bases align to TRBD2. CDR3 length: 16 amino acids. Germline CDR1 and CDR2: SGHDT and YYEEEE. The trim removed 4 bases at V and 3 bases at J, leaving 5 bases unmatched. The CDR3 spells CASSTSGGGRTDTQYF. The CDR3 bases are TGTGCCAGCAGCACTAGCGGGGGGGGCCGTACAGATACGCAGTATTTT.

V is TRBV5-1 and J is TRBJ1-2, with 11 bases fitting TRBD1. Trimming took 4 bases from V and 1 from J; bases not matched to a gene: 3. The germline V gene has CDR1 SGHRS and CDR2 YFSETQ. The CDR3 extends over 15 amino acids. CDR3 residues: CASSVDRGLNYGYTF. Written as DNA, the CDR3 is TGCGCCAGCAGCGTGGACAGGGGGCTTAACTATGGCTACACCTTC.

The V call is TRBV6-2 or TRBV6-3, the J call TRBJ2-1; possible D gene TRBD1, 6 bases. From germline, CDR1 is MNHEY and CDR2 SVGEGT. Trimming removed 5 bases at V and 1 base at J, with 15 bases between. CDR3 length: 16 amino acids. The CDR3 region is CASSSVGQISYNEQFF. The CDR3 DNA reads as TGTGCCAGCAGTAGCGTCGGACAGATTTCCTACAATGAGCAGTTCTTC.

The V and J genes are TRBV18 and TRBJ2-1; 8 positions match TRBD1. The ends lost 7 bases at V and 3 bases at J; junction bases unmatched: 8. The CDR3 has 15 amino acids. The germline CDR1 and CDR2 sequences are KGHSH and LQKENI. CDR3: CASFPLTGVYNEQFF. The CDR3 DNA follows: TGTGCCAGCTTCCCGCTGACAGGGGTCTACAATGAGCAGTTCTTC.